This T cell receptor (beta chain) was sequenced in a study of cytomegalovirus exposure and HLA in healthy donors (dated by TCRdb to 2016 to 2017). For the wider study: In an earlier analysis of some 550 of the donors, 276 Gb of sequence data and approximately 100 million unique TCR beta sequences from 180 million or so T cells were reported. An early release covering about 600 HLA-typed donors comprised approximately 290 gigabases of sequencing data and tens of millions of unique TCR sequences. Of the roughly 400 genotyped donors, 65% to 90% fell in the genetic ancestry cluster associated with self-reported Caucasian donors. The study aimed to test whether cataloging public T cell receptors could reveal signatures of past pathogen exposure. Using immunosequencing, the study profiled T cell repertoires from fewer than 700 subjects and related those repertoires to cytomegalovirus serostatus. Besides the first cohort of roughly 700 subjects, a separate validation cohort made up of 120 different subjects was used. The study combined high-throughput TCR immunosequencing, statistical association of individual TCRs with disease status, and machine learning to predict cytomegalovirus infection status. A later analysis re-analyzed previously published TCR beta repertoires from roughly 630 donors and added high-resolution HLA genotyping to study TCR occurrence patterns. Rather than drawing on any new phenotypic data, the later analysis identified candidate immune exposures from TCR beta sequences and the way those sequences occurred across donors. An earlier analysis of 587 of the donors applied high-throughput TCR beta sequencing to assess whether each TCR beta V gene segment acted as functional or pseudogenic. Alongside the repertoire data, information on donor age, sex, ethnicity and CMV serostatus was compiled. A later genetic analysis used genome-wide SNP genotypes for 398 of the 666 donors, treating that subset as a discovery cohort. Every repertoire in the discovery cohort had been generated on one and the same sequencing platform. Both class I and class II loci were covered by HLA typing, at four-digit resolution. The number of donors typed differed by locus, with about 629-640 for A, B, C, DRB1 and DQB1, 522 for DQA1, about 610 for DPA1, and approximately 470 for DPB1. Four to six DR-DQ haplotypes were handled as single units for association and clustering because linkage in the cohort was strong. Among some 400 genotyped donors of the cohort, an average of around 240,000 unique TCR beta nucleotide sequences was sequenced per donor, of which about 19% were non-productive.

A word on this clone: Its cognate antigen has yet to be identified. No much larger clonotype is one base removed from it; base qualities were not supplied.

The full study reports these points: It was suggested by the authors that the approach could potentially be generalized to other disease states and immunological phenotypes. In a later analysis, most CMV-associated TCR beta chains were found to appear HLA-restricted, with HLA associations seemingly driven largely by CMV exposure. Only TCR beta chains were sequenced in this cohort, and the absence of alpha or paired-chain data limited detectable features. In a later analysis, HLA-associated TCR beta chains were found to be more clonally expanded and to have lower generation probabilities than equally common non-associated chains. The classifier was reported to diagnose cytomegalovirus status with high specificity and sensitivity in both the original and validation cohorts. The study listed 150 to 200 TCR beta chains as associated with cytomegalovirus. Three of the identified cytomegalovirus-associated TCR beta chains were confirmed in vitro to be specific for cytomegalovirus antigens. Linkage disequilibrium might explain the correlated functional status among segregating V segments, but an unknown experimental factor could not be ruled out. Broadly in line with IMGT annotations, most TCR beta V segments showed up in productive rearrangements about 87% or about 30% of the time in an earlier analysis of some 590 of the donors. A further reported finding was that TCR beta sequences accurately predicted the HLA-A and HLA-B alleles for most subjects in the first cohort. CMV serostatus was the only immune exposure information available for the cohort. Because HLA typing was unavailable for some donors at each locus, only the typed subset was used in association tests. According to a later genetic analysis, donors in an Asian-associated ancestry cluster had fewer N-insertions in productive TCRs than the roughly 700-donor mean. The earlier analysis of 587 of the donors excluded roughly 16 rarely observed V segments, including chromosome 9 orphons, because counts were too low. Assigning TCR associations to individual alleles was difficult when HLA alleles, especially DR and DQ, strongly co-occurred. Most TCR sequences were observed very rarely across donors, whereas some public TCRs were present in many individuals. According to a later analysis, parvovirus B19, influenza, CMV and Epstein-Barr virus appeared linked to several top co-occurrence clusters. Presence/absence analyses assumed roughly uniform sequencing depth across donors, an assumption that may not hold. A cluster of highly shared sequence variants was judged likely to be a technical artifact of the sequencing pipeline. In a later analysis, the rate of TCR association differed among HLA loci, with DRB1 alleles having the most associated TCRs and HLA-C alleles having the fewest. At a false discovery rate of 0.05, a later analysis linked roughly 17,000 TCR beta sequences to specific HLA alleles. An association between a missense DCLRE1C variant and V-gene and J-gene trimming of TCR beta chains was found in a later genetic analysis and replicated in an independent cohort.

The cohort consisted of more than 650 healthy bone marrow donors. Cohort members were all nominally healthy when sampled, although unrecorded immune exposures were likely present. The donor tested CMV seronegative and was one of the 352 seronegative cohort members. Every donor gave a peripheral blood sample, and the peripheral blood mononuclear cells from that sample were used for TCR beta sequencing. The Qiagen DNeasy Blood Extraction Kit was used to extract genomic DNA from the blood cell samples. Libraries were prepared through the immunoSEQ multiplex PCR assay. The multiplex PCR relied on a mix of 60 forward primers for TCR Vbeta segments and 13 reverse primers for TCR Jbeta segments. A multiplex PCR assay on genomic DNA amplified the CDR3 region of rearranged TCR beta genes. Amplified TCR beta libraries were sequenced as 87-base-pair reads on the Illumina HiSeq System. In the authors' own workflow: Across the 700 or so repertoires, a later analysis counted 78 million or so unique TCR beta chains, 9.5 million to 12 million of which were shared by at least two donors. Raw reads were error-corrected and collapsed into unique sequences by a nearest-neighbor algorithm in which closely related sequences were merged to remove PCR and sequencing errors. To assign V, D and J gene segments, CDR3 sequences were aligned to IMGT reference sequences. For a sequence to be retained, a match of at least six nucleotides was required to both a V gene segment and a J gene segment. A rearrangement was called productive if the CDR3 had no stop codons and remained in frame with V and J, and every other rearrangement was called non-productive. Following IMGT convention, CDR3 was defined as the stretch from the second conserved V-encoded cysteine to the conserved J-encoded phenylalanine. In an earlier analysis of around 640 of the donors, sequences lacking an unambiguous match to a single V gene segment were excluded. In an earlier analysis of 587 of the donors, V segments were called functional above 56.7% productive rearrangements and were called segregating when the between-donor standard deviation exceeded 5%. A statistical classification framework was developed to diagnose cytomegalovirus status using the catalog of TCR beta chain sequences. In a later analysis, TCR nucleotide sequences were compared against IMGT/GENE-DB human TR gene sequences so that V and J genes could be assigned. The TCRdist pipeline was used in a later analysis to assign CDR3 sequences and most-parsimonious VDJ recombination scenarios. In a later analysis, each TCR beta chain was defined by its CDR3 amino acid sequence together with its V-gene family, and reads lacking a unique V-gene family were excluded. To address suspected cross-contamination and a sequencing artifact, a later analysis removed several hundred highly shared, low-generation-probability nucleotide sequences. For each public chain, a later analysis derived a clonal expansion index from normalized ranks of inferred template counts within each repertoire. In a later analysis, generation probabilities were computed with a VDJ recombination model fitted to out-of-frame rearrangements, and the resulting probabilities were checked against IGoR. A later analysis scored TCR-TCR, TCR-HLA and TCR-CMV co-occurrence with hypergeometric tests, applying a repertoire-size bias correction to TCR pairs. False discovery rates were estimated in a later analysis by permuting HLA or CMV assignments 20 times. A later analysis grouped co-occurring TCRs with DBSCAN, adding TCRdist sequence similarity when clustering within HLA-allele-positive subsets. Repertoires with fewer than 30,000 or more than 120,000 public chains were left out of co-occurrence clustering, as were about five repertoires with anomalous nucleotide sharing. TCRdb stores this immuneACCESS table with in-frame sequences only. Part of the clones is absent; in the studies checked, under half of the shortfall reflects unresolved V genes, and no reason is known for the rest. Clone size and V and J calls were adopted from that table, with D and trimming inferred from the DNA. Within this sample are 150,000 to 200,000 clones, with 80% to 85% of them counted one time only. The ten most abundant clones make up 1.1% of the sample.

The TCR originated in a woman between 40 and 50 years old in good health and CMV-seronegative. The sequenced material came from PBMCs.

The sequence in DNA is TGTGCCAGTAGTATAGCTAAACAGGGCAATCAGCCCCAGCATTTT. The resulting protein is CASSIAKQGNQPQHF. The V and J segments used are TRBV19 and TRBJ1-5, and the D gene may be TRBD1, 5 bases matching. The CDR3 runs 15 residues from the cysteine to the phenylalanine. CDR3 DNA only is kept here, 45 bases in frame from base 1. V is reduced by 1 base and J by 2 bases, leaving a spacing of 9 bases between them. The germline V gene encodes CDR1 LNHDA and CDR2 SQIVND (reference sequence).